Below, 32 T cell receptor beta chains from the same sample are listed, as sequenced in a study of T cells in Graves' hyperthyroidism and ophthalmopathy. Researchers took RNA transcripts and amplified the TCR beta CDR3 regions from them. Researchers ran a first-round RT-PCR on the TCR CDR3 using the HTBI primer set. TCRdb re-called the multiplex PCR reads through MiXCR, storing one row per CDR3 protein. The profile shows about 400,000 distinct CDR3 sequences, roughly 15% of them singletons. Sequencing used blood. These receptors all stem from a woman in her 30s with Graves' ophthalmopathy.

The chain joins TRBV14 to TRBJ1-4; D is unresolved. CDR3 length equals 15 residues. The germline CDR1 and CDR2 sequences are SGHDN and FVKESK. V gave up 3 bases and J gave up 3 bases, with 11 bases separating them. The CDR3 bases are TGTGCCAGCAGCCATTGGGGAATAGCTAATGAAAAACTGTTTTTT. Residues: CASSHWGIANEKLFF.

This clonotype appeared many times. V gene TRBV27 combines with J gene TRBJ1-5, with D perhaps matching TRBD1 (6 bases). The CDR3 is made up of 14 amino acids. Deletions cut 4 bases from V and 5 bases from J, with 12 bases between. Germline V gene lookup returns CDR1 MNHEY and CDR2 SMNVEV (reference sequence). CDR3 in amino acids: CASSSYRAHQPQHF. As DNA, the CDR3 is TGTGCCAGCAGTTCGTACAGGGCCCATCAGCCCCAGCATTTT.

At least ten counts were recorded for this clonotype. The J gene is TRBJ2-5, the V gene TRBV18; 8 positions agree with TRBD2. CDR1 is KGHSH and CDR2 is LQKENI in the germline V gene. V lost 3 bases, J lost 5 bases, and 5 bases stayed unmatched. This CDR3 spans 14 amino acids. CDR3 in DNA: TGTGCCAGCTCACCCCTCGCTAGCGGGGAGACCCAGTACTTC. The encoded protein is CASSPLASGETQYF. Full variable domain (remainder filled in from reference TRBV18 and TRBJ2-5): NAGVMQNPRHLVRRRGQEARLRCSPMKGHSHVYWYRQLPEEGLKFMVYLQKENIIDESGMPKERFSAEFPKEGPSILRIQQVVRGDSAAYFCASSPLASGETQYFGPGTRLLVL.

There are many counts of this clonotype. The rearrangement links TRBV28 to TRBJ2-1; 11 bases line up with TRBD2. CDR3 length: 16 amino acids. V lost 6 bases to trimming and J lost 3 bases; unmatched junction nucleotides: 7. The germline gives CDR1 MDHEN, CDR2 SYDVKM. This CDR3 is CASSQVLAGGYNEQFF. CDR3 bases: TGTGCCAGCAGCCAGGTGCTAGCGGGGGGCTACAATGAGCAGTTCTTC.

This clonotype was seen many times. This chain links TRBV7-2 with TRBJ2-1; 10 nucleotides agree with TRBD2. V was clipped by 3 bases and J by 9 bases; unmatched bases: 8. Germline CDR1 reads SGHTA; CDR2 reads FQGNSA. This CDR3 has 15 amino acids. The CDR3 nucleotides are TGTGCCAGCAGCTTCACAGCGGGGGGGCAGAGTGAGCAGTTCTTC. As protein: CASSFTAGGQSEQFF. The full variable domain, rest sourced from reference TRBV7-2 and TRBJ2-1, is GAGVSQSPSNKVTEKGKDVELRCDPISGHTALYWYRQSLGQGLEFLIYFQGNSAPDKSGLPSDRFSAERTGGSVSTLTIQRTQQEDSAVYLCASSFTAGGQSEQFFGPGTRLTVL.

Comments on this clonotype: Since a much larger clone is just one base distant, this may be a read error. CDR3 DNA: TGTGCCTGGAGTAACGGGGGGCACGGCTGCACCTTC. Translating it yields CAWSNGGHGCTF. This chain joins TRBV30 and TRBJ1-2; tentatively, D is TRBD1 (6 bases). The CDR3 has 12 residues. Germline V gives CDR1 GTSNPN, CDR2 SVGIG (reference sequence).

This clonotype was picked up one time. V and J are TRBV28 and TRBJ2-7; TRBD2 matches at 12 bases. CDR1 is MDHEN and CDR2 is SYDVKM in the germline V gene. This CDR3 comprises 16 residues. The ends lost 4 bases at V and 5 bases at J; junction bases unmatched: 9. In DNA form, the CDR3 reads TGTGCCAGCAGTTCCCTAGCGGGGGGGCGTACCGACGAGCAGTACTTC. Translated: CASSSLAGGRTDEQYF. The full variable domain, in which reference TRBV28 and TRBJ2-7 provide the parts outside the CDR3, is DVKVTQSSRYLVKRTGEKVFLECVQDMDHENMFWYRQDPGLGLRLIYFSYDVKMKEKGDIPEGYSVSREKKERFSLILESASTNQTSMYLCASSSLAGGRTDEQYFGPGTRLTVT.

This clonotype was observed at least ten times. The J gene is TRBJ1-1, the V gene TRBV20-1, with D perhaps TRBD1 (6 bases). There are 12 residues in the CDR3. V was clipped by 2 bases and J by 5 bases, with 9 bases between them. Germline CDR1 is DFQATT and CDR2 is SNEGSKA (reference sequence). In nucleotides, the CDR3 is TGCAGTGCTAGACACAGGGCGACTGAAGCTTTCTTT. Translating gives CSARHRATEAFF.

V gene TRBV28 combines with J gene TRBJ2-1; tentative D call: TRBD2 (7 bases). The CDR3 loop spans 14 amino acids. Germline V gene sequence: CDR1 MDHEN, CDR2 SYDVKM. The germline V and J ends were trimmed by 5 bases and 6 bases, with 14 bases remaining between them. The CDR3: CASSLTGGANEQFF. In nucleotides, the CDR3 is TGTGCCAGCAGTCTCACTGGGGGGGCCAATGAGCAGTTCTTC.

This clonotype was recorded at least ten times. This chain connects TRBV3-1 to TRBJ1-2; D gene uncertain. The germline V gene has CDR1 LGHDT and CDR2 YNNKEL (reference sequence). Trimming removed 4 bases at V and 12 bases at J, with 24 bases between. CDR3 length equals 15 residues. CDR3 in DNA: TGTGCCAGCAGCCTGCGACCGGGCCTCGTTGTGGCTGACACCTTC. Amino acid sequence: CASSLRPGLVVADTF.

This clonotype was detected ten times or more. The chain is built from TRBV7-9 and TRBJ2-7; TRBD1 might be the D (5 bases). Trimming left V 6 bases short and J 3 bases short, with 15 bases between. Germline CDR1 SEHNR, CDR2 FQNEAQ (reference sequence). The CDR3 has 14 amino acids. CDR3 nucleotides: TGTGCCAGCAGTCTGGCAGGGTCAGGCTACGAGCAGTACTTC. This codes for CASSLAGSGYEQYF.

V usage is TRBV5-6 and J usage is TRBJ2-7, with D perhaps TRBD1 (6 bases). CDR3 length equals 17 residues. Germline loops: CDR1 SGHDT, CDR2 YYEEEE. The germline V and J ends were trimmed by 1 base and 0 bases, with 17 bases remaining between them. In DNA form, the CDR3 reads TGTGCCAGCAGCTTGTGGGGGCCCGGCACGATCTCCTACGAGCAGTACTTC. Its translation: CASSLWGPGTISYEQYF.

This clonotype was observed a few times. The rearrangement joins TRBV6-6 to TRBJ1-2; 7 bases fit TRBD1. In germline, CDR1 is MNHNY, CDR2 SVGAGI (reference sequence). The J segment lost 9 bases and the V segment lost 0 bases, leaving 10 bases of the junction unmatched. The CDR3 has 15 amino acids. The DNA for the CDR3 is TGTGCCAGCAGTTACTCGGGCCCGGGACAGCAGAGCTACACCTTC. Its translation is CASSYSGPGQQSYTF.

This chain connects TRBV7-9 to TRBJ2-5, with D unclear. The ends were cut back, 8 bases at V and 2 bases at J, with 6 bases in the middle. Germline loops: CDR1 SEHNR, CDR2 FQNEAQ (reference sequence). This CDR3 is built from 11 residues. In DNA, the CDR3 is TGTGCCAGCGGGGATCAAGAGACCCAGTACTTC. It encodes CASGDQETQYF.

This clonotype was recorded at least ten times. The chain carries TRBV3-1 and TRBJ2-1, with D unresolved. CDR1 and CDR2 (germline): LGHDT, YNNKEL (reference sequence). This CDR3 is built from 12 residues. The germline V and J ends were trimmed by 1 base and 10 bases, with 8 bases remaining between them. CDR3 coding DNA: TGTGCCAGCAGCCAAGTACGTTGGGAGCAGTTCTTC. This sequence encodes CASSQVRWEQFF.

Note on this clonotype: This may arise from a read error, as a much more abundant clone is one base away. V is TRBV6-1 and J is TRBJ2-7; 8 nucleotides agree with TRBD1. CDR1 MNHNS and CDR2 SASEGT come from the germline V gene. The CDR3 loop spans 13 amino acids. In DNA, the CDR3 is TGTGCCGGCAGCCGGGACAGGAGGTACGAGCAGTACTTC. This gives the protein CAGSRDRRYEQYF.

The chain combines TRBV5-1 with TRBJ2-5; 8 bases map to TRBD2. V was clipped by 4 bases and J by 3 bases; unmatched bases: 5. The CDR3 length is 14 residues. Germline CDR1 and CDR2: SGHRS and YFSETQ. The chain's CDR3 is CASSQGLAEETQYF. The CDR3 coding sequence is TGCGCCAGCAGCCAAGGACTAGCTGAAGAGACCCAGTACTTC.

This clonotype was observed many times. The chain couples TRBV11-3 to TRBJ2-7; D possibly corresponds to TRBD1 (6 bases). The CDR3 contains 15 residues. CDR1 and CDR2 (germline): SGHNT, YENEEA. Trimming pared 6 bases from V and 2 bases from J, leaving 17 bases between. The CDR3 spells CASSRGGALPYEQYF. The CDR3 DNA follows: TGTGCCAGCAGTAGAGGGGGTGCCCTCCCCTACGAGCAGTACTTC.

This clonotype has only a few counts. CDR3 DNA sequence: TGTGCCAGCAGTAGAAGTATCGGCGGCAGCTCCTACAATGAGCAGTTCTTC. Protein sequence: CASSRSIGGSSYNEQFF. V is TRBV11-2 and J is TRBJ2-1; no clear D. The CDR3 length is 17 residues. Germline loops: CDR1 SGHAT, CDR2 FQNNGV. Trimming removed 6 bases at V and 0 bases at J, with 18 bases between.

This clonotype has at least ten counts. This chain uses TRBV6-5 with TRBJ1-1; D is ambiguous. Germline-derived CDR1 and CDR2 are MNHEY and SVGAGI. The V end lost 0 bases, the J end lost 0 bases, and 5 bases lay between the germline ends. This CDR3 contains 14 residues. This CDR3 is CASSYSPVNTEAFF. The CDR3 region has the DNA TGTGCCAGCAGTTACTCGCCAGTGAACACTGAAGCTTTCTTT.

This chain uses TRBV19 with TRBJ1-5; 8 bases match TRBD1. Per the germline V gene, CDR1 is LNHDA and CDR2 is SQIVND (reference sequence). The CDR3 consists of 20 residues. The ends lost 7 bases at V and 0 bases at J; junction bases unmatched: 20. CDR3: CASNSLGTGRAQDSNQPQHF. The CDR3 DNA reads as TGTGCCAGTAACTCACTCGGGACAGGTAGAGCCCAAGATAGCAATCAGCCCCAGCATTTT.

This clonotype came up a few times. The chain carries TRBV9 and TRBJ1-5; weak D call: TRBD1 (6 bases). The CDR3 has 17 amino acids. V was shortened by 0 bases and J by 2 bases, with 15 bases between the two germline ends. Germline values: CDR1 SGDLS, CDR2 YYNGEE. DNA for the CDR3: TGTGCCAGCAGCGTAGGCTCAGGGGACCCAGGCAATCAGCCCCAGCATTTT. It specifies CASSVGSGDPGNQPQHF.

As regards this clonotype: A read error may produce the germline difference seen at one junction end. The chain uses TRBV18 and TRBJ2-7; D uncertain. This CDR3 region has 12 residues. The germline V gene has CDR1 KGHSH and CDR2 LQKENI. CDR3 DNA: TGTGCCGGCTCACCAACCGCCTACGAGCAGTACTTC. This encodes CAGSPTAYEQYF.

This clonotype was counted at least ten times. V gene TRBV2 combines with J gene TRBJ2-1; D is perhaps TRBD1 (6 bases). The CDR3 totals 15 residues. Germline lookup yields CDR1 SNHLY and CDR2 FYNNEI. V shed 6 bases and J shed 2 bases, with 14 bases lying between them. CDR3 protein: CASRGWTATYNEQFF. CDR3 nucleotides: TGTGCCAGCAGGGGGTGGACAGCCACCTACAATGAGCAGTTCTTC.

This clonotype occurred many times. This chain joins TRBV7-8 and TRBJ1-1, with TRBD1 identical over 7 bases. Trimming cost V 3 bases and J 0 bases; bases outside gene matches: 4. This CDR3 is 15 amino acids long. Germline values: CDR1 SGHVS, CDR2 FQNEAQ. CDR3 sequence reads: CASSLGDSLNTEAFF. The DNA of the CDR3 is TGTGCCAGCAGCTTGGGGGACAGCTTGAACACTGAAGCTTTCTTT.

This clonotype was recorded a few times. V is TRBV24-1 and J is TRBJ2-3; 9 bases match TRBD2. CDR3 length: 15 amino acids. Germline CDR1 is KGHDR and CDR2 is SFDVKD. After removal of 4 bases from V and 5 bases from J, the junction contained 6 bases not matched to a gene. The CDR3 region is CATSEASGEEDTQYF. The CDR3 DNA follows: TGTGCCACCAGTGAGGCTAGCGGGGAGGAAGATACGCAGTATTTT.

The chain uses TRBV6-1 and TRBJ1-1; no clear D. V gave up 8 bases and J gave up 7 bases, with 17 bases separating them. CDR3 length: 13 amino acids. Germline V gene sequence: CDR1 MNHNS, CDR2 SASEGT. The DNA for the CDR3 is TGTGCCAGCGGTGTCGGGAAGCTGGTTGAAGCTTTCTTT. The encoded protein is CASGVGKLVEAFF.

This clonotype was detected many times. The gene calls are TRBV20-1 and TRBJ2-7; D assignment may be TRBD1 or TRBD2 (6 bases each). Trimming left V 3 bases short and J 5 bases short, with 11 bases between. CDR1 is DFQATT, CDR2 SNEGSKA, per germline (reference sequence). The CDR3 is 12 residues long. DNA for the CDR3: TGCAGTGCTAGGGGGGGCAGCGACGAGCAGTACTTC. Translation gives CSARGGSDEQYF.

The CDR3 sequence: CASSPVGATNEKLFF. CDR3 sequence (DNA): TGTGCCAGCAGCCCGGTGGGGGCAACTAATGAAAAACTGTTTTTT. This chain joins TRBV7-6 and TRBJ1-4; D possibly corresponds to TRBD1 (5 bases). The CDR3 covers 15 residues. Germline V gene sequence: CDR1 SGHVS, CDR2 FNYEAQ. The ends were cut back, 5 bases at V and 0 bases at J, with 10 bases in the middle.

This clonotype appeared many times. J is TRBJ2-4 and V is TRBV2; D call uncertain. CDR1 is SNHLY, CDR2 FYNNEI, per germline. CDR3 length: 13 residues. With 4 bases removed from V and 9 bases from J, the gap between germline ends came to 13 bases. The CDR3 sequence is CASSGEFRIIQYF. DNA for the CDR3: TGTGCCAGCAGTGGTGAGTTTAGGATCATTCAGTACTTC.

Comments on this clonotype: This may arise from a read error, as a much more abundant clone is one base away. CDR3 residues: CASRVARGDEQYF. Written as DNA, the CDR3 is TGTGCCAGCCGCGTAGCCAGGGGCGATGAGCAGTACTTC. The chain uses TRBV27 and TRBJ2-7, with D perhaps TRBD1 (6 bases). This CDR3 has 13 residues. V lost 8 bases, J lost 7 bases, and 18 bases lay in between. Per germline, CDR1 MNHEY and CDR2 SMNVEV (reference sequence).

This clonotype was counted many times. The CDR3 DNA is TGTGCCAGCAGTTTAGGGCAGGGAAGTTCACCCCTCCACTTT. This sequence encodes CASSLGQGSSPLHF. The V and J genes are TRBV28 and TRBJ1-6; D perhaps matches TRBD1 (5 bases). Per the germline V gene, CDR1 is MDHEN and CDR2 is SYDVKM. CDR3 length: 14 residues. Trimming pared 2 bases from V and 9 bases from J, leaving 11 bases between.